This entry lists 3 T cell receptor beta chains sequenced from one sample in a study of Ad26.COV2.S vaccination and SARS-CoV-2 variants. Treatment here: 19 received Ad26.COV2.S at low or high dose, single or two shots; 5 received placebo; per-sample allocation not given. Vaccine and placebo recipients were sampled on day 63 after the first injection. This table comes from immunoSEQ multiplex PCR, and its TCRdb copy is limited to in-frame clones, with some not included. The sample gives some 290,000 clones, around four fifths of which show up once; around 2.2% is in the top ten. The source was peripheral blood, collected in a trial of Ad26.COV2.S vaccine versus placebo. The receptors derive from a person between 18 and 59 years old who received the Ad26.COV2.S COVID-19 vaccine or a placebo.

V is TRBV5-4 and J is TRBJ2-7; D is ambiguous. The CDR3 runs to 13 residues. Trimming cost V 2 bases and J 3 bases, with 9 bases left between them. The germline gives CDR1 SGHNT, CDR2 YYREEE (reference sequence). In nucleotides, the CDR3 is TGTGCCAGCAGCTTATCGAAGGACTACGAGCAGTACTTC. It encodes CASSLSKDYEQYF. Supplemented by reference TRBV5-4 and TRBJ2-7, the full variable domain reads ETGVTQSPTHLIKTRGQQVTLRCSSQSGHNTVSWYQQALGQGPQFIFQYYREEENGRGNFPPRFSGLQFPNYSSELNVNALELDDSALYLCASSLSKDYEQYFGPGTRLTVT.

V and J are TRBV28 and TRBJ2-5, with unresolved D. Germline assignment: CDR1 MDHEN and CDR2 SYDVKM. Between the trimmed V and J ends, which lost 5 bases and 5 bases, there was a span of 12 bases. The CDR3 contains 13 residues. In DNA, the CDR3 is TGTGCCAGCAGTAAACGGATTTCTGAGACCCAGTACTTC. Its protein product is CASSKRISETQYF.

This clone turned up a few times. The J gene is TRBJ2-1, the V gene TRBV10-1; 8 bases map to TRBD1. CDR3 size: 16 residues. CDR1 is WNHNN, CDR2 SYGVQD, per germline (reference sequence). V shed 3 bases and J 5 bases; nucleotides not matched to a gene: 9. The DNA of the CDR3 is TGCGCCAGCAGTGATTTTGGGACAGGCTACGACAATGAGCAGTTCTTC. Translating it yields CASSDFGTGYDNEQFF.